The 14 T cell receptor beta chains below all came from one sample that was sequenced in a study of CD8 T cells in Susac syndrome. RNA amounts of roughly 0.5 to 1 ug underwent reverse transcription with random hexamers. TCRdb used MiXCR to reprocess the immunoSEQ multiplex PCR reads, holding one entry per CDR3 protein. The sample consists of about 200,000 distinct CDR3 sequences, 92% of them appearing once. Material for sequencing was CD8+ T cells from PBMCs. These receptors came from a human donor with multiple sclerosis.

The chain joins TRBV13 to TRBJ1-4, with D hard to call. Trimming cost V 5 bases and J 8 bases, with 21 bases left between them. From germline, CDR1 is PRHDT and CDR2 FYEKMQ (reference sequence). This CDR3 has 16 amino acids. DNA for the CDR3: TGTGCCAGCAGCCCCCCCGGGGTCCACCGTCCCGAAAAACTGTTTTTT. Its translation is CASSPPGVHRPEKLFF.

The chain couples TRBV9 to TRBJ1-2; the match to TRBD1 covers 9 bases. The CDR3 totals 12 residues. Per the germline V gene, CDR1 is SGDLS and CDR2 is YYNGEE. V was pared by 6 bases and J by 4 bases, with 1 base of the junction left unmatched. The CDR3 nucleotides are TGTGCCAGCAAGACAGGGGGCTATGGCTACACCTTC. It is translated as CASKTGGYGYTF.

CDR3 bases: TGTGCCAGCAGCCTTCGGACTAGCGGGCTTTCCTACGAGCAGTACTTC. Translation gives CASSLRTSGLSYEQYF. The chain has TRBV3-1 and TRBJ2-7, with TRBD2 matching 11 bases. Germline V gene lookup returns CDR1 LGHDT and CDR2 YNNKEL (reference sequence). The CDR3 is 16 amino acids. V dropped 4 bases and J dropped 1; count of bases not matched to a gene: 6.

V usage is TRBV24-1 and J usage is TRBJ2-5; D perhaps matches TRBD2 (5 bases). CDR3 length: 17 amino acids. V gave up 0 bases and J gave up 2 bases, with 15 bases separating them. Per the germline V gene, CDR1 is KGHDR and CDR2 is SFDVKD. CDR3: CATSDLQVTGEQETQYF. Here the CDR3 DNA reads TGTGCCACCAGTGATTTGCAAGTCACCGGGGAACAAGAGACCCAGTACTTC.

V and J are TRBV9 and TRBJ1-2; 7 positions agree with TRBD1. Germline V gene data show CDR1 as SGDLS and CDR2 as YYNGEE. There are 14 residues in the CDR3. Germline trimming cut 0 bases from V and 8 bases from J; bases unmatched to any gene: 7. CDR3 in amino acids: CASSVDSRQGGYTF. The CDR3 bases are TGTGCCAGCAGCGTAGACTCGCGACAGGGCGGCTACACCTTC.

The J gene is TRBJ2-1, the V gene TRBV7-8; TRBD2 matches 9 bases. Germline trimming cut 5 bases from V and 1 base from J; bases unmatched to any gene: 15. This CDR3 spans 19 amino acids. Germline V gene data show CDR1 as SGHVS and CDR2 as FQNEAQ. The CDR3 DNA is TGTGCCAGCAGCCCGCAGGGAGCGGGGGGCTTACTTTCCTACAATGAGCAGTTCTTC. Its translation: CASSPQGAGGLLSYNEQFF. Variable domain in full (rest from reference TRBV7-8 and TRBJ2-1): GAGVSQSPRYKVAKRGQDVALRCDPISGHVSLFWYQQALGQGPEFLTYFQNEAQLDKSGLPSDRFFAERPEGSVSTLKIQRTQQEDSAVYLCASSPQGAGGLLSYNEQFFGPGTRLTVL.

V gene TRBV14 combines with J gene TRBJ2-3, with 12 bases that match TRBD1. The CDR3 is 14 amino acids. Losses at the gene ends were 8 bases for V and 4 bases for J; bases not matched to a gene: 4. Germline CDR1 and CDR2: SGHDN and FVKESK. In nucleotides, the CDR3 is TGTGCCAGCGGGACAGGGGGCTTGGCAGATACGCAGTATTTT. It specifies CASGTGGLADTQYF.

This CDR3 reads CASSLVGEQDTQYF. CDR3 nucleotide sequence: TGTGCCAGCAGCTTAGTGGGGGAACAAGATACGCAGTATTTT. The chain carries TRBV13 and TRBJ2-3, with D perhaps assigned TRBD1 or TRBD2 (5 bases each). V lost 1 base and J 5 bases, leaving 10 bases between the germline ends. Germline values: CDR1 PRHDT, CDR2 FYEKMQ (reference sequence). The CDR3 extends over 14 amino acids.

This clonotype has just one count. V usage is TRBV6-2 or TRBV6-3 and J usage is TRBJ1-2; TRBD1 matches at 9 bases. The CDR3 runs to 15 residues. V shed 0 bases and J 7 bases; nucleotides not matched to a gene: 6. Germline lookup yields CDR1 MNHEY and CDR2 SVGEGT. For the CDR3, the DNA is TGTGCCAGCAGTTACTCGACCGGACAGGGGCCTGGCTACACCTTC. Amino acids: CASSYSTGQGPGYTF.

The chain links TRBV24-1 to TRBJ2-1; perhaps TRBD2 as D (7 bases). In germline, CDR1 is KGHDR, CDR2 SFDVKD. V lost 5 bases, J lost 10 bases, and 23 bases lay in between. The CDR3 covers 16 residues. The CDR3 here is CATSAVGGAEEGEQFF. CDR3 DNA sequence: TGTGCCACCAGTGCGGTGGGGGGGGCGGAAGAGGGAGAGCAGTTCTTC.

The chain couples TRBV30 to TRBJ1-5, with D possibly being TRBD1 (5 bases). Germline CDR1 is GTSNPN and CDR2 is SVGIG (reference sequence). Deletions cut 3 bases from V and 2 bases from J, with 14 bases between. The CDR3 covers 15 residues. The CDR3 DNA sequence: TGTGCCTGGAGCCCCCGGGGCTGGGGCAATCAGCCCCAGCATTTT. It specifies CAWSPRGWGNQPQHF. The whole variable domain, remainder taken from reference TRBV30 and TRBJ1-5, is SQTIHQWPATLVQPVGSPLSLECTVEGTSNPNLYWYRQAAGRGLQLLFYSVGIGQISSEVPQNLSASRPQDRQFILSSKKLLLSDSGFYLCAWSPRGWGNQPQHFGDGTRLSIL.

This chain connects TRBV7-9 to TRBJ2-1; the match to TRBD2 covers 7 bases. V gave up 3 bases and J gave up 6 bases; unmatched junction bases: 5. The germline CDR1 and CDR2 sequences are SEHNR and FQNEAQ (reference sequence). CDR3 length: 14 amino acids. In DNA, the CDR3 is TGTGCCAGCAGCTTCGGGGGGTTGGCCAATGAGCAGTTCTTC. It is translated as CASSFGGLANEQFF.

The chain's CDR3 is CASSQTGVMNTEAFF. The CDR3 DNA is TGCGCCAGCAGCCAAACAGGGGTGATGAACACTGAAGCTTTCTTT. V is TRBV4-1 and J is TRBJ1-1; 7 bases align to TRBD1. The CDR3 loop spans 15 amino acids. Germline V lookup: CDR1 MGHRA, CDR2 YSYEKL. The J segment lost 0 bases and the V segment lost 2 bases, leaving 3 bases of the junction unmatched.

This rearrangement joins TRBV5-1 to TRBJ2-5; D is possibly TRBD1 or TRBD2 (5 bases each). Germline V gives CDR1 SGHRS, CDR2 YFSETQ. This CDR3 contains 19 residues. Trimming left V 2 bases short and J 2 bases short, with 25 bases between. The CDR3: CASSFPTGQISYQQETQYF. CDR3 in DNA: TGCGCCAGCAGCTTTCCCACGGGGCAGATATCGTACCAGCAAGAGACCCAGTACTTC.